The rows below give T cell receptor beta chains drawn from one sample of a study of vaccination effects on CD4 cells after COVID-19. Their antigen targets remain unknown. Libraries were prepared by immunoSEQ multiplex PCR; TCRdb keeps only in-frame clonotypes and omits some of them. The sample shows some 28,000 clones, 50% to 70% of them seen only once. Sequenced here: CD4+ T cells from PBMCs cultured without peptide, sampled before COVID-19 vaccination. The receptors derive from a human donor who received a COVID-19 vaccine. CDR3s include the opening cysteine and the closing phenylalanine or tryptophan. A D gene is named only where the DNA matches it firmly. The size entry is marked missing in some rows and otherwise reads once, few, many or a size class.

TRBD1	TRBV10-3	TRBJ2-1	few	TGTGCCATCGGAGGTGGGGACAGGGGGTACAATGAGCAGTTCTTC	CAIGGGDRGYNEQFF
NA	TRBV19	TRBJ1-2	NA	TGTGCCAGCAGGGTCTCCGGGACGAAGACTTATGGCTACACCTTC	CASRVSGTKTYGYTF
TRBD2	TRBV7-8	TRBJ2-1	NA	TGTGCCAGCAGCTCAGCGCTAGCGGGGGGGCCTAGGTCCTACAATGAGCAGTTCTTC	CASSSALAGGPRSYNEQFF
TRBD2	TRBV7-9	TRBJ2-7	NA	TGTGCCAGCAGCTTGCTAGCGGGAGACGACGAGCAGTACTTC	CASSLLAGDDEQYF
TRBD1	TRBV6-5	TRBJ2-7	NA	TGTGCCAGTACCCGGACAGGCTTCCTCGAGCAGTACTTC	CASTRTGFLEQYF
TRBD1	TRBV5-1	TRBJ2-7	NA	TGCGCCAGCAGCTCCACAGGGGAACTCTACGAGCAGTACTTC	CASSSTGELYEQYF
NA	TRBV13	TRBJ1-3	NA	TGTGCCAGCAGCACACGACGGAACGTGGGGCGCTCTGGAAACACCATATATTTT	CASSTRRNVGRSGNTIYF
NA	TRBV5-1	TRBJ2-5	NA	TGCGCCAGCAGCTCCGACACGGGGAGGGAGACCCAGTACTTC	CASSSDTGRETQYF
TRBD2	TRBV19	TRBJ2-1	few	TGTGCCAGTAGTCGGGGACTAGCGGGACTTGAGCAGTTCTTC	CASSRGLAGLEQFF
NA	TRBV29-1	TRBJ2-3	NA	TGCAGCGTGGGGGGACAGTCTGCACAGTATACGCAGTATTTT	CSVGGQSAQYTQYF
NA	TRBV3-1/TRBV3-2	TRBJ1-1	NA	TGTGCCAGCAGCCAAGCAGGTGGGACTGAAGCTTTCTTT	CASSQAGGTEAFF
NA	TRBV6-2/TRBV6-3	TRBJ2-2	few	TGTGCCAGCAGTTACAGGGGAGGTACCGGGGAGCTGTTTTTT	CASSYRGGTGELFF
NA	TRBV5-4	TRBJ1-4	once	TGTGCCAGCAGCTTGAGGCGGGGACGGATTGAAAAACTGTTTTTT	CASSLRRGRIEKLFF
NA	TRBV20-1	TRBJ1-5	NA	TGCAGTGCTAGTACTCATAACAATCAGCCCCAGCATTTT	CSASTHNNQPQHF
TRBD1	TRBV5-4	TRBJ2-1	once	TGTGCCAGCAGAACAGGGGGAACTGTGGATGAGCAGTTCTTC	CASRTGGTVDEQFF
NA	TRBV4-1	TRBJ1-2	few	TGCGCCAGCAGCCGCGGGTCTACGGGAGGCTACACCTTC	CASSRGSTGGYTF
NA	TRBV5-1	TRBJ1-2	NA	TGCGCCAGCAGCTTGACGGCGGGGTCTGGCTACACCTTC	CASSLTAGSGYTF
TRBD1	TRBV19	TRBJ2-4	NA	TGTGCCAGTAGTATCTACCCCAGGGGGCTGGCCAAAAACATTCAGTACTTC	CASSIYPRGLAKNIQYF
NA	TRBV4-1	TRBJ2-5	NA	TGCGCCAGCAGCCAAGGTTATGCTGGGCGGGGACCTCAAGAGACCCAGTACTTC	CASSQGYAGRGPQETQYF
TRBD2	TRBV4-1	TRBJ2-3	NA	TGCGCCAGCAGCCAAGGACTAGCGGCCCCAGATACGCAGTATTTT	CASSQGLAAPDTQYF
TRBD2	TRBV20-1	TRBJ2-6	few	TGCAGTGCTAGTGGGAGGGCTGGGGCCAACGTCCTGACTTTC	CSASGRAGANVLTF
NA	TRBV19	TRBJ2-3	NA	TGTGCGAGTAGGTGGGGACTCACAGATACGCAGTATTTT	CASRWGLTDTQYF